This T cell receptor beta chain was captured in a study of control samples from healthy donors and cancer patients. This CDR3 contains 15 residues. The J segment lost 8 bases and the V segment lost 4 bases, leaving 4 bases of the junction unmatched. CDR1 LGHDT and CDR2 YNNKEL come from the germline V gene (reference sequence). Clones were sequenced by immunoSEQ multiplex PCR, and TCRdb holds only the in-frame ones, with some missing. Of 120,000 or so clones listed, about 89% are singletons. Source material: blood. This receptor was obtained from a man aged 60-69 years in good health. The chain employs TRBV3-1 (or the pseudogene TRBV3-2) and TRBJ1-6; 11 bases are shared with TRBD1. The CDR3 region is CASSPGQGVYSPLHF. CDR3 in DNA: TGTGCCAGCAGCCCGGGACAGGGGGTCTATTCACCCCTCCACTTT.